The T cell receptor beta chain under discussion was sequenced for a study of blood T cell repertoires in COVID-19. Looking at the study overall: T cells, B-cell-depleted T cells, or PBMCs provided the cDNA or gDNA that served as material.

The cohort comprised adults aged roughly 18 to 95 years residing in 20 to 30 US areas. Clinical histories supplied by participants themselves formed the basis of cohort assignment. Cohort 3 recovery required two negative PCRs, clearance, or symptom resolution. The assay was immunoSEQ multiplex PCR, and TCRdb's table has in-frame clones only and misses some. The sample yields under 200,000 clones, roughly 87% seen once. The V gene lost 8 bases and the J gene lost 6 bases, with 20 bases spanning the gap. This CDR3 has 14 amino acids. The germline V gene encodes CDR1 SNHLY and CDR2 FYNNEI. Sequenced input: PBMCs or T cells enriched from blood (not recorded which). This chain connects TRBV2 to TRBJ2-7; perhaps TRBD2 as D (5 bases). This TCR was sampled from a woman in her fifties or sixties who had recovered from COVID-19. For the CDR3, the DNA is TGTGCCAGCTCCGGGTTAAGCGGTGAAGGCGAGCAGTACTTC. Translated: CASSGLSGEGEQYF.